A single T cell receptor beta chain is shown here with its context. Antigen unknown. A couple of CD3G-deficient patients had more severe autoimmunity; all had some. Patients aged 2 to 39 years had fewer naive T cells. Sorting split CD4+ cells into CD25-high CD127-low Tregs and CD25-low CD127-high conventional T cells. This specimen comes from a study of regulatory T cells. Study outcomes and limitations: In CD3G-deficient patients, conventional CD4+ T cells were enriched for hydrophobic CDR3 residues at positions 6 and 7. In patients, unique TRB V-J pairs were restricted and V/J usage skewed, especially in Tregs.

The PCR used 52 TRBV and 13 TRBJ primers. Repertoires were generated with immunoSEQ multiplex PCR, while TCRdb's copy carries only in-frame clones and drops some. The table has 30,000 to 40,000 clones, about 91% seen once. Trimming removed 0 bases at V and 1 base at J, with 8 bases between. CDR1 SGHRS and CDR2 YFSETQ come from the germline V gene. The CDR3 covers 14 residues. The sequenced material came from conventional CD4+ T cells sorted from blood. The J gene is TRBJ2-7, the V gene TRBV5-1; no definite D call. This clonotype originated in a person under 35 with CD3G deficiency. The CDR3 here is CASSLDPLSYEQYF. DNA of the CDR3: TGCGCCAGCAGCTTGGACCCTTTATCCTACGAGCAGTACTTC.